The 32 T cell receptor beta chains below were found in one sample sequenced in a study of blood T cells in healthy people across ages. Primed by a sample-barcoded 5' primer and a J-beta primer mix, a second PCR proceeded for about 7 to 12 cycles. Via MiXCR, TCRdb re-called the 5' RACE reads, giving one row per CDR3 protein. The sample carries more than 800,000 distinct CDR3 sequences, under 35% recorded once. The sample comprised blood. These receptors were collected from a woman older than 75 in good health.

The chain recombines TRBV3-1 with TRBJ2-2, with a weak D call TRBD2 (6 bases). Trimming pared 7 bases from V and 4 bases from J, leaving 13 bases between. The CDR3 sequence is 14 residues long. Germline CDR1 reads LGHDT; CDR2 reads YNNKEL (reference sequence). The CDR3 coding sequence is TGTGCCAGCAATAAGGAGGGGATCACCGGGGAGCTGTTTTTT. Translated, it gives CASNKEGITGELFF.

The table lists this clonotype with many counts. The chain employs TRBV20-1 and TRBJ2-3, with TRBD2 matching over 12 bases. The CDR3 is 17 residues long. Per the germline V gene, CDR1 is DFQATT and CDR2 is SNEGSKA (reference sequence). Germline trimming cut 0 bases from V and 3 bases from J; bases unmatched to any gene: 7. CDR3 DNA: TGCAGTGCTAGAGAAACTAGCGGGGGGCCAACAACAGATACGCAGTATTTT. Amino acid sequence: CSARETSGGPTTDTQYF.

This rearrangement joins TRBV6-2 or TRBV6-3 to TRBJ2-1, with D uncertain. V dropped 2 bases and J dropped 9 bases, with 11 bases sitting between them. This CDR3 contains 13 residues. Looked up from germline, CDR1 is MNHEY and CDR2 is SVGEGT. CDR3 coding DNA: TGTGCCAGCAGTTACACGGCTACTACTGAGCAGTTCTTC. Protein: CASSYTATTEQFF.

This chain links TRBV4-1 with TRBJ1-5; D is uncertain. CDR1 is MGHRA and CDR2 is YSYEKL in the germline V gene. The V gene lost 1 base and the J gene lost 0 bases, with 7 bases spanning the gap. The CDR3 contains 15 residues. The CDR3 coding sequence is TGCGCCAGCAGCCAAGGGGTTTATAGCAATCAGCCCCAGCATTTT. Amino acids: CASSQGVYSNQPQHF.

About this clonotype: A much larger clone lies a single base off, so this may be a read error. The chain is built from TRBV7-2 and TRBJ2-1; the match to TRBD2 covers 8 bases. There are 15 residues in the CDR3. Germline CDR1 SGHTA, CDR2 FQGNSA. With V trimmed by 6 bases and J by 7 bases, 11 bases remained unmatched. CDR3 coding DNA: TGTACCAGCAGTGAAGGCCGGGGGGGCCAGAATGAGCAGTTCTTC. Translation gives CTSSEGRGGQNEQFF.

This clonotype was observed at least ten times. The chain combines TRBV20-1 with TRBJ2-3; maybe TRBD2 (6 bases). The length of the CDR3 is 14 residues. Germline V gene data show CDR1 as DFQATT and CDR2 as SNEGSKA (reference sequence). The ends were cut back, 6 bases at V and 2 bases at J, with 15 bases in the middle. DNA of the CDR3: TGCAGTGCCGGAGGGAGCCGCAACACAGATACGCAGTATTTT. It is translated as CSAGGSRNTDTQYF.

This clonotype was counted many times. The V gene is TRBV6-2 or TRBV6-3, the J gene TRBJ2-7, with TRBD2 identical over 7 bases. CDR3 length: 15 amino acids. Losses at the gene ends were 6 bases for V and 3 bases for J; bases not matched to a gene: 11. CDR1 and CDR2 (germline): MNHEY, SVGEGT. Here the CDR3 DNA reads TGTGCCAGCAGCCGCCCCCAGCGGGGCCTCTACGAGCAGTACTTC. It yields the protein CASSRPQRGLYEQYF.

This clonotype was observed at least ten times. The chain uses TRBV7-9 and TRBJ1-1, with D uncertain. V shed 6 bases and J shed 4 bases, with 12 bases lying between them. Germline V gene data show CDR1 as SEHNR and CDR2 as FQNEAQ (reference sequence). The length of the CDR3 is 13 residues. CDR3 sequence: CASRPSEGTEAFF. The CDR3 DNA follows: TGTGCCAGCAGACCGTCGGAGGGCACTGAAGCTTTCTTT.

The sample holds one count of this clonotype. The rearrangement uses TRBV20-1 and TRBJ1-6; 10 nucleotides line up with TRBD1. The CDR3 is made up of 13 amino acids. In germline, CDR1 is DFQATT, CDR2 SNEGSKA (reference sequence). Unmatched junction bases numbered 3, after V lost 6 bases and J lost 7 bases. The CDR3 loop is CSAATGGNSPLHF. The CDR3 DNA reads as TGCAGTGCAGCGACAGGGGGCAATTCACCCCTCCACTTT.

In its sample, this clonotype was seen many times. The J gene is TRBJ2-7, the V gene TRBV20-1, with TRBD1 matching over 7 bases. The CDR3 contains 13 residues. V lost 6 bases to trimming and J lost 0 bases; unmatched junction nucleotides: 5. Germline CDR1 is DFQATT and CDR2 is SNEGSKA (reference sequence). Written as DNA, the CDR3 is TGCAGTGCCCCGGGACAGAGCTCCTACGAGCAGTACTTC. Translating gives CSAPGQSSYEQYF.

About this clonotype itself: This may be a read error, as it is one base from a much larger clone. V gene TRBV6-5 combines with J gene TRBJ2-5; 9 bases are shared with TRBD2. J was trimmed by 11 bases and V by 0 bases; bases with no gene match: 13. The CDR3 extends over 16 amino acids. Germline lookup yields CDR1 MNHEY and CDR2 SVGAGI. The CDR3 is CASSYSAGGPGVEQYF. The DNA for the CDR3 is TGTGCCAGCAGTTACTCTGCGGGGGGGCCCGGGGTAGAGCAGTACTTC.

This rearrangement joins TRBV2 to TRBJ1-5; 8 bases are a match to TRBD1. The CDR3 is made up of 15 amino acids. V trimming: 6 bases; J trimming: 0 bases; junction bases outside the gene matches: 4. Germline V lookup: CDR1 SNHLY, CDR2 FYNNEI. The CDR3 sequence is CASRKDRGSNQPQHF. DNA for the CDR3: TGTGCCAGCAGAAAAGACAGGGGTAGCAATCAGCCCCAGCATTTT.

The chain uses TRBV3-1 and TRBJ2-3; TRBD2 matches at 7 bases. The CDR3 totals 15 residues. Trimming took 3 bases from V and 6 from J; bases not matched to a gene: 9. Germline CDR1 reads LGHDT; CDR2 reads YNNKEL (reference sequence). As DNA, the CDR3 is TGTGCCAGCAGCCAGGGGGTCATTAGCGGGGATACGCAGTATTTT. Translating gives CASSQGVISGDTQYF.

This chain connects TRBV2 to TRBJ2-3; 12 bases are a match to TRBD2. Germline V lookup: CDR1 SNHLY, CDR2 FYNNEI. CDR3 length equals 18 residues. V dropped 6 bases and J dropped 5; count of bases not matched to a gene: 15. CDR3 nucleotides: TGTGCCAGCAGGGTCCTAGCGGGGGGGCCCATTAACATAGATACGCAGTATTTT. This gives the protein CASRVLAGGPINIDTQYF.

CDR3 sequence (DNA): TGTGCCTGGCCAGCAAGGGGAGTAAACGACGAGCAGTACTTC. Protein sequence: CAWPARGVNDEQYF. This chain uses TRBV30 with TRBJ2-7, with D perhaps matching TRBD1 or TRBD2 (5 bases each). Deletions cut 5 bases from V and 5 bases from J, with 19 bases between. From germline, CDR1 is GTSNPN and CDR2 SVGIG (reference sequence). The CDR3 sequence is 14 residues long.

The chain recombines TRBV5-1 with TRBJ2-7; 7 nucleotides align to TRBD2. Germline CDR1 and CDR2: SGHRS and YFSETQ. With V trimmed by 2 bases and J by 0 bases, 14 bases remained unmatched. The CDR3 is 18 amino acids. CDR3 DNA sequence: TGCGCCAGCAGCTTTACAACCCTGGGGGGGGTAAGCTCCTACGAGCAGTACTTC. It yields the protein CASSFTTLGGVSSYEQYF.

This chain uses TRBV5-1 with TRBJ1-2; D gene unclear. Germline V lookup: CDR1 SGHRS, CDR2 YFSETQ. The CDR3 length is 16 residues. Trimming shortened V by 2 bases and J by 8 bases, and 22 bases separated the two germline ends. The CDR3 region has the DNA TGCGCCAGCAGCTTAGTTTTCGCCGATCCTTCGGAAGGCTACACCTTC. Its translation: CASSLVFADPSEGYTF.

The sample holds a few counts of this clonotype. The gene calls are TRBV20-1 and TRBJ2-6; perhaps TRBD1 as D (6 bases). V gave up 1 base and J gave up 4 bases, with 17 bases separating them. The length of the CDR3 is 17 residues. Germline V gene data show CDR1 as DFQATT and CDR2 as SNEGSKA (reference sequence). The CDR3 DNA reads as TGCAGTGCTAGAGCGTCCAACACAGGGACCGGGGCCAACGTCCTGACTTTC. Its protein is CSARASNTGTGANVLTF.

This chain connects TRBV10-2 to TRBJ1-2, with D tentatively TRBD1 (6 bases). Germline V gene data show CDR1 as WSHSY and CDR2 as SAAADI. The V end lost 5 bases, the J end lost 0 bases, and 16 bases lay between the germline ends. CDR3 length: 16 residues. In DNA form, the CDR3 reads TGCGCCAGCAGTTCCGGGACACAACTATCTAACTATGGCTACACCTTC. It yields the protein CASSSGTQLSNYGYTF.

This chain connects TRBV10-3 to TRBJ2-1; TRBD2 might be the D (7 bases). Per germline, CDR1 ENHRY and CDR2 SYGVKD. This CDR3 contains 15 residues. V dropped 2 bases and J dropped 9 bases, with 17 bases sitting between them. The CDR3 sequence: CAISEREGVVGEQFF. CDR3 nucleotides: TGTGCCATCAGTGAGAGGGAGGGGGTCGTGGGTGAGCAGTTCTTC.

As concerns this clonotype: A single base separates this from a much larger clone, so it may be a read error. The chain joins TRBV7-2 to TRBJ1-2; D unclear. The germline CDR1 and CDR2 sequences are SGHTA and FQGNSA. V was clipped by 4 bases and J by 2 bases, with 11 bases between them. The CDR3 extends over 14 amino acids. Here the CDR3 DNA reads TGTGCCAGCAGCTGCCGGGCGTCGAACTATGGCTACACCTTC. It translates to CASSCRASNYGYTF.

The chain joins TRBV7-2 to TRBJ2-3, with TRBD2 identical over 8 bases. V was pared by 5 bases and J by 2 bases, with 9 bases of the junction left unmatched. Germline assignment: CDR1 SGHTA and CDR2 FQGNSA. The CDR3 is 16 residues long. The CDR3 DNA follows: TGTGCCAGCAGCACCAAGCGGGGGACTGTCACAGATACGCAGTATTTT. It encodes CASSTKRGTVTDTQYF.

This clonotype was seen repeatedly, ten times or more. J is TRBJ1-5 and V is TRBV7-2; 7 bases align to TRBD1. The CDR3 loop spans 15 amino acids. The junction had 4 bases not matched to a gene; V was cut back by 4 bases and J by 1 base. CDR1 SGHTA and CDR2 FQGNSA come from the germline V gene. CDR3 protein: CASSYVGGSNQPQHF. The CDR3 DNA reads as TGTGCCAGCAGCTATGTAGGGGGCAGCAATCAGCCCCAGCATTTT.

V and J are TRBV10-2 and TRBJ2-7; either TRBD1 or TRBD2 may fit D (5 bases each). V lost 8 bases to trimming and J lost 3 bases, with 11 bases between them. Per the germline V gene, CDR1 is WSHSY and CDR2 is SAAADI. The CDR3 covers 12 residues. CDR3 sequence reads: CASGGTYYEQYF. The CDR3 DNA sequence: TGCGCCAGCGGTGGGACCTACTACGAGCAGTACTTC.

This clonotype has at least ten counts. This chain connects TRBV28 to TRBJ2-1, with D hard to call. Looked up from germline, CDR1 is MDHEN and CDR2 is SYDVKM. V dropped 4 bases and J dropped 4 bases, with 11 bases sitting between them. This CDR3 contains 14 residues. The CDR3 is CASSSGTHYNEQFF. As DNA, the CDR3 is TGTGCCAGCAGTTCCGGCACACATTACAATGAGCAGTTCTTC.

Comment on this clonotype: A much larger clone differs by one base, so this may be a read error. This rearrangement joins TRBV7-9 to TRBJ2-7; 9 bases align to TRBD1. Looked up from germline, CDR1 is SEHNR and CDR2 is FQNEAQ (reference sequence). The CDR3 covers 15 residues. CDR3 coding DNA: TGTGCCGGCAGCCTTAACAGGGGGCGCGGGTACGAGCAGTACTTC. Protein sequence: CAGSLNRGRGYEQYF.

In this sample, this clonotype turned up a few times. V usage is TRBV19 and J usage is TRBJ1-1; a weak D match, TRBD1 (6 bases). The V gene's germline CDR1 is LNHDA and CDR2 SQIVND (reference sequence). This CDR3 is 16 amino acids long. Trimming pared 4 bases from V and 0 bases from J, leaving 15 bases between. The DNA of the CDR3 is TGTGCCAGTAGTACCCTCGGCAGGGGCATGAACACTGAAGCTTTCTTT. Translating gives CASSTLGRGMNTEAFF.

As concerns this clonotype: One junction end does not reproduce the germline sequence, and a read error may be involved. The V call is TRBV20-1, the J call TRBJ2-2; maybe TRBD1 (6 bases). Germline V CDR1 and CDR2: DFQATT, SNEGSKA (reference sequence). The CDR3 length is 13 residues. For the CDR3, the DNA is TGCAGTGCTAGGATAACAGGGTCCGGGGAGCGGTTTTTT. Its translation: CSARITGSGERFF.

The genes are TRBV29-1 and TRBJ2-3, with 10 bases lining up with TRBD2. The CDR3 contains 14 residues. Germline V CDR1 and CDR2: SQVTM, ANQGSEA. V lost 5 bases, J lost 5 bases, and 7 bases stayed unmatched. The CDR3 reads CSVQGTSAVDTQYF. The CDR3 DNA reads TGCAGCGTTCAAGGGACTAGCGCTGTAGATACGCAGTATTTT.

The CDR3 DNA follows: TGTGCCAGCAGTGTGGGACAGAAGAACGTCCTGACTTTC. Amino acid sequence: CASSVGQKNVLTF. The chain employs TRBV12-3 or TRBV12-4 and TRBJ2-6; the match to TRBD1 covers 7 bases. The junction had 5 bases not matched to a gene; V was cut back by 5 bases and J by 10 bases. CDR3 length: 13 amino acids.

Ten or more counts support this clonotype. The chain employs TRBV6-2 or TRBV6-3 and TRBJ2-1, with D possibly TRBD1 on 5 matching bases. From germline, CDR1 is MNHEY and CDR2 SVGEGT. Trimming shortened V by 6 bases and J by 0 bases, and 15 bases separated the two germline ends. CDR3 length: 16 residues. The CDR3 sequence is CASSSFQGRSYNEQFF. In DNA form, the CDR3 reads TGTGCCAGCAGCTCATTCCAGGGCCGCTCCTACAATGAGCAGTTCTTC.

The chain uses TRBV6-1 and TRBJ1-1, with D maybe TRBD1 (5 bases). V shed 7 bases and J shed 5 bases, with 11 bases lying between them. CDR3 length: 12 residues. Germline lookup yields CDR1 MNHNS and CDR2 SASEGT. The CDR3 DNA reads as TGTGCCAGCAATCAGGGAGGGACTGAAGCTTTCTTT. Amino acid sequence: CASNQGGTEAFF.